The clone carrying this TCR beta chain was counted only a few times. The sample belongs to a study of T cells in Graves' hyperthyroidism and ophthalmopathy. Study overall: The blood sample was taken at first diagnosis, before treatment began.

TCR beta CDR3 region amplification was performed from RNA transcripts. Initially, a first-round RT-PCR of the TCR CDR3 employed the HTBI primer set. TCRdb independently ran MiXCR on the multiplex PCR reads; one entry per CDR3 protein. The table has fewer than 650,000 distinct CDR3 sequences, around 14% seen once. Germline assignment: CDR1 SGDLS and CDR2 YYNGEE. The CDR3 is 15 residues long. V dropped 3 bases and J dropped 0; count of bases not matched to a gene: 3. For the diagnoses, clinical symptoms, serum thyroxine and TRAb, thyroid ultrasound and orbital computed tomography were used. The origin of this receptor is a woman under 30 with Graves' ophthalmopathy. V is TRBV9 and J is TRBJ1-2, with TRBD1 matching over 9 bases. Specimen: blood. Here the CDR3 DNA reads TGTGCCAGCAGCGAGACAGGGGGAGCTAACTATGGCTACACCTTC. It specifies CASSETGGANYGYTF.